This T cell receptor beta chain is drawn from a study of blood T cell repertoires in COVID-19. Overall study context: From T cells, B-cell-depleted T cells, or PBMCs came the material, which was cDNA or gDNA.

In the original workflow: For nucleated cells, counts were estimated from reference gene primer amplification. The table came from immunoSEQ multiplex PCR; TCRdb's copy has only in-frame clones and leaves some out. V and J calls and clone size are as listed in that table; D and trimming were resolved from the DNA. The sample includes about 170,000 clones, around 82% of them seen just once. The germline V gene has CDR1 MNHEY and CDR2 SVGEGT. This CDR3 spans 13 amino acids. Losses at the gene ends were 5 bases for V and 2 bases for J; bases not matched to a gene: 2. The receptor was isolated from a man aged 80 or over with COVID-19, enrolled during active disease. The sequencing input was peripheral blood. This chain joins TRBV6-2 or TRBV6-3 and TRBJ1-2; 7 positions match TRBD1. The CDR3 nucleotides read TGTGCCAGCAGTCCACAGGGGAACTATGGCTACACCTTC. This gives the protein CASSPQGNYGYTF.